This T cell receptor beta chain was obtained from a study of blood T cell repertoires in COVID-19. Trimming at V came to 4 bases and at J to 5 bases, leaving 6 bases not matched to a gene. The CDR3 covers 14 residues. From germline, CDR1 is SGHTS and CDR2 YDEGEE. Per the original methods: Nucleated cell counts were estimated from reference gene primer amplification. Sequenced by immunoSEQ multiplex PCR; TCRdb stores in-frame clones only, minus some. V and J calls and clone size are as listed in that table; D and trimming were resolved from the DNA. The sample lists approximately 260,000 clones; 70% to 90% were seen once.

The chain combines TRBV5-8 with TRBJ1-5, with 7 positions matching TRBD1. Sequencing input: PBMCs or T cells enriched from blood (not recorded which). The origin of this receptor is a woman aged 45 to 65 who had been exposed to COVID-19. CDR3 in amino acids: CASSLGQRYQPQHF. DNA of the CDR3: TGTGCCAGCAGCCTGGGACAGCGATATCAGCCCCAGCATTTT.